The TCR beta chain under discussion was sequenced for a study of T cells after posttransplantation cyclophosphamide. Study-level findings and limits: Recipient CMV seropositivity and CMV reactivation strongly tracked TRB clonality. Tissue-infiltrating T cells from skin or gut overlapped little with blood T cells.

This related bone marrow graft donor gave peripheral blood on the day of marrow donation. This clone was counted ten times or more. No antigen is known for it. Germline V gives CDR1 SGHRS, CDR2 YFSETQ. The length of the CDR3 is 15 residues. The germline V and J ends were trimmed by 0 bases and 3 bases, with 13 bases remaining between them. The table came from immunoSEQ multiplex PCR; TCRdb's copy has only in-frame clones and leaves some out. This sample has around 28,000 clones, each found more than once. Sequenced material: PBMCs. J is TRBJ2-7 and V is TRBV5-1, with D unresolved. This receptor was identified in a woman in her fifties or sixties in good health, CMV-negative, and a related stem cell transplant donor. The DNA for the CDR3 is TGCGCCAGCAGCTTGGATCTTGGCAGGCTCTACGAGCAGTACTTC. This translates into CASSLDLGRLYEQYF.